This TCR beta chain was recorded in a study of T cell changes during pregnancy in multiple sclerosis. Profiling relied on immunoSEQ multiplex PCR, and the TCRdb table lists in-frame clones only, not all of them. The sample has around 80,000 clones, approximately 93% seen once. Trimming removed 7 bases at V and 2 bases at J, with 9 bases between. Germline V lookup: CDR1 MDHEN, CDR2 SYDVKM. The CDR3 runs to 14 residues. This TCR derives from a female donor in good health, enrolled as a control in a pregnancy study. This chain links TRBV28 with TRBJ2-6; D might be TRBD1 (5 bases). The starting material was peripheral blood, obtained in the second trimester of pregnancy. The CDR3 sequence is CASTQGAGANVLTF. The CDR3 nucleotides are TGTGCCAGCACTCAGGGTGCTGGGGCCAACGTCCTGACTTTC.